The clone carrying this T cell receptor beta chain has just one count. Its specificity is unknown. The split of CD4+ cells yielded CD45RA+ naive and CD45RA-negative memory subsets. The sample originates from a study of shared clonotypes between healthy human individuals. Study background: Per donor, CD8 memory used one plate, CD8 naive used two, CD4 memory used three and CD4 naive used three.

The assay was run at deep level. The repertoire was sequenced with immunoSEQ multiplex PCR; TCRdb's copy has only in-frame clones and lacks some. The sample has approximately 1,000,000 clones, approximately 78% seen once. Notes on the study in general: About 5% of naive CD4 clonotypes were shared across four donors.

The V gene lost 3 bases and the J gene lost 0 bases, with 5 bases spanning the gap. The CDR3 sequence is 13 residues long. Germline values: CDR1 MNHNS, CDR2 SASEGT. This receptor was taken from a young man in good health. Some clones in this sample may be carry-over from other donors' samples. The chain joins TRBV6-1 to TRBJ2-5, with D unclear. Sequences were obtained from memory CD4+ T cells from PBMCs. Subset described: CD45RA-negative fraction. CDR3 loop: CASSEHNQETQYF. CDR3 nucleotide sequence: TGTGCCAGCAGTGAGCATAACCAAGAGACCCAGTACTTC.